The text below deals with one TCR beta chain. The data belong to a study of cytomegalovirus exposure and HLA in healthy donors. V was clipped by 3 bases and J by 2 bases; unmatched bases: 7. The CDR3 is made up of 18 amino acids. The germline CDR1 and CDR2 sequences are SGHRS and YFSETQ. Some clones are missing from TCRdb's copy, which holds only in-frame ones; the method was immunoSEQ multiplex PCR. This sample carries around 190,000 clones, roughly 85% of them seen once, and the ten largest clones take roughly 15%. This clonotype was obtained from a man in his late teens or twenties in good health and CMV-seropositive. What was sequenced was PBMCs. V gene TRBV5-1 combines with J gene TRBJ2-1, with TRBD2 matching over 14 bases. The CDR3 DNA reads as TGCGCCAGCAGCTCCCAGGGACTAGCGGGAGCAACCTACAATGAGCAGTTCTTC. It is translated as CASSSQGLAGATYNEQFF.